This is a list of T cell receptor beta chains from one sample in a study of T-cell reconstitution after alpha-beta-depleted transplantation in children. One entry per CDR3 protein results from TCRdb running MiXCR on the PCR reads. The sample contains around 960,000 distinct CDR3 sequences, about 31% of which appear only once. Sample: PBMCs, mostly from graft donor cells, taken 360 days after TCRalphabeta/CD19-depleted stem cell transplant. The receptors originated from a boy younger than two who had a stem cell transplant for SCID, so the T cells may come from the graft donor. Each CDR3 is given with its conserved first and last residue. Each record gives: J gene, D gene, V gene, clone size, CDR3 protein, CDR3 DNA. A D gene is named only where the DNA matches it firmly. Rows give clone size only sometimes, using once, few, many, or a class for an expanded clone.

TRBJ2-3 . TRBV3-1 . CASGRQFTDTQYF TGTGCCAGCGGGCGGCAGTTCACAGATACGCAGTATTTT
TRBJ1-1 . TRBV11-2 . CASSLDSSDSMNTEAFF TGTGCCAGCAGCTTAGATTCGTCGGACAGCATGAACACTGAAGCTTTCTTT
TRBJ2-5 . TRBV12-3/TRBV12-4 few CASSLTSSETQYF TGTGCCAGCTCTTTGACTAGTAGTGAGACCCAGTACTTC
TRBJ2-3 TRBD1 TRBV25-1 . CASTSWSGGRADTQYF TGTGCCAGCACGTCCTGGTCAGGGGGCAGGGCAGATACGCAGTATTTT
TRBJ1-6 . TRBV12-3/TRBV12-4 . CASSLSREGNSPLHF TGTGCCAGCAGTTTGAGTAGGGAGGGAAATTCACCCCTCCACTTT
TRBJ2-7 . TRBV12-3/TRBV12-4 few CASSPAGRSYEQYF TGTGCCAGCAGCCCAGCGGGCCGCTCCTACGAGCAGTACTTC
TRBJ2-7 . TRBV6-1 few CASSRTRDYEQYF TGTGCCAGCAGCCGAACTAGAGACTACGAGCAGTACTTC
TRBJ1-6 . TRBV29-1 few CSVTTGRADSPLHF TGCAGCGTCACGACCGGACGGGCGGATTCACCCCTCCACTTT
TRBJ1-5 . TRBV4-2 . CASSQVWHARADQPQHF TGTGCCAGCAGCCAGGTATGGCATGCCAGGGCGGATCAGCCCCAGCATTTT
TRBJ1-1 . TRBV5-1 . CASSFRGGLVMNTEAFF TGCGCCAGCAGCTTCCGGGGAGGACTGGTTATGAACACTGAAGCTTTCTTT
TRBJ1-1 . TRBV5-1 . CASRFGQMNTEAFF TGCGCCAGCAGATTCGGACAGATGAACACTGAAGCTTTCTTT
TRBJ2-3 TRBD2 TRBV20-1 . CSARASSGLAGGTDTQYF TGCAGTGCTAGAGCCTCCTCGGGACTAGCGGGCGGCACAGATACGCAGTATTTT
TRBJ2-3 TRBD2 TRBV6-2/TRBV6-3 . CASSASGVHTDTQYF TGTGCCAGCAGCGCTAGCGGGGTCCACACAGATACGCAGTATTTT
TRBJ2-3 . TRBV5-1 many CASSLIQDDTQYF TGCGCCAGCAGCTTAATCCAAGACGATACGCAGTATTTT
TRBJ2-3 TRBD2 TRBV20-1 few CSARRWGTTLDTQYF TGCAGTGCTAGAAGATGGGGGACTACTCTAGATACGCAGTATTTT
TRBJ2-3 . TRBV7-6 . CASSWVGDDTQYF TGTGCCAGCAGCTGGGTGGGGGATGATACGCAGTATTTT
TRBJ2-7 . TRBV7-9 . CAISGTRAYEQYF TGTGCCATCTCCGGGACCCGAGCCTACGAGCAGTACTTC
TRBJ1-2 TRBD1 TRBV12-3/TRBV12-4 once CASSPNLTGGKYGYTF TGTGCCAGCAGCCCAAACTTGACAGGGGGGAAATATGGCTACACCTTC
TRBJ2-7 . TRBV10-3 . CAISESIGRSYEQYF TGTGCCATCAGTGAGTCTATAGGTCGCTCCTACGAGCAGTACTTC
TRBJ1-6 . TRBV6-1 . CASSLEVRNSPLHF TGTGCCAGCAGTCTAGAGGTTCGGAATTCACCCCTCCACTTT
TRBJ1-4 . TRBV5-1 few CASSLAGTTNEKLFF TGCGCCAGCAGCTTGGCCGGGACAACTAATGAAAAACTGTTTTTT
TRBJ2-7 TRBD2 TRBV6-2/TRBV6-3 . CASTLAGGAYEQYF TGTGCCAGCACCCTAGCGGGGGGTGCCTACGAGCAGTACTTC
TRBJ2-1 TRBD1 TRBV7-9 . CASSSVGRGSLDEQFF TGTGCCAGCAGCTCTGTTGGCAGGGGGTCTTTGGATGAGCAGTTCTTC
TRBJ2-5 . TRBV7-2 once CASSLAHRETQYF TGTGCCAGCAGCTTAGCGCATCGGGAGACCCAGTACTTC